These T cell receptor beta chains were read from a single sample in a study of vaccination and CD4 T cells after COVID-19. TCRdb used MiXCR to reprocess the PCR reads, holding one entry per CDR3 protein. The data contain a few thousand distinct CDR3 sequences, roughly three quarters of them singletons. No antigen is known for these receptors. Specimen: CD4+ T cells from blood, cultured in vitro. Receptor source: a human donor who had recovered from COVID-19. Each CDR3 is given with its conserved first and last residue. Each record gives: V gene, clone size, CDR3 protein. Clone size appears in some rows only: once, few, many, or a class for an expanded clone.

V: TRBV29-1
size: NA
CDR3: CSAATGIYGYTF

V: TRBV19
size: NA
CDR3: CASSGQFLWGYTF

V: TRBV6-1
size: NA
CDR3: CASSPRQGSSPLHF

V: TRBV7-2
size: NA
CDR3: CASSLTGAADTQYF

V: TRBV20-1
size: NA
CDR3: CSARVPPGGSSYEQYF

V: TRBV19
size: NA
CDR3: CASTSLSRPQHF

V: TRBV2
size: NA
CDR3: CASTSGPGLDTEAFF

V: TRBV20-1
size: NA
CDR3: CSAAPGTTDGYTF

V: TRBV27
size: NA
CDR3: CASAEIAGGSYEQYF

V: TRBV5-1
size: NA
CDR3: CATRREGTEAFF

V: TRBV7-2
size: NA
CDR3: CASSSHGRGIYGYTF

V: TRBV19
size: NA
CDR3: CASRDRGYSNQPQHF

V: TRBV2
size: NA
CDR3: CASMVRPASHEQYF

V: TRBV6-1
size: NA
CDR3: CASRSRSTGELFF

V: TRBV20-1
size: NA
CDR3: CSAPYTGSSGNTIYF

V: TRBV15
size: NA
CDR3: CATSREYGEGGYGYTF

V: TRBV20-1
size: NA
CDR3: CSARDEGGSGGGSYNEQFF

V: TRBV20-1
size: NA
CDR3: CSAYNDSPLHF

V: TRBV7-2
size: NA
CDR3: CASSLVSSVYNEQFF

V: TRBV6-1
size: NA
CDR3: CASSSMGGPGNQPQHF

V: TRBV7-9
size: once
CDR3: CASSWQGEPNEQYF

V: TRBV7-9
size: NA
CDR3: CASSLGTGGNQPQHF

V: TRBV28
size: NA
CDR3: CASSPDRGNTEAFF

V: TRBV6-5
size: NA
CDR3: CASSYLGDEKLFF

V: TRBV7-9
size: NA
CDR3: CASSLGASRSTEAFF

V: TRBV12-3/TRBV12-4
size: large
CDR3: CASSFTGFLTEAFF

V: TRBV6-4
size: NA
CDR3: CASSEGVPPLTDTQYF

V: TRBV7-2
size: once
CDR3: CASSLVTGRGYTF

V: TRBV7-6
size: NA
CDR3: CASRSGQSSKTQYF

V: TRBV27
size: NA
CDR3: CASSLSWHITGELFF

V: TRBV6-4
size: once
CDR3: CASRAGGYTDTQYF

V: TRBV7-3
size: NA
CDR3: CASSSTGGGYTF

V: TRBV27
size: NA
CDR3: CASSSLEGHEQYF

V: TRBV7-2
size: NA
CDR3: CASSLGTAEKQFF

V: TRBV7-6
size: NA
CDR3: CASSRGVEWGYTF

V: TRBV11-2
size: once
CDR3: CASSLRQGAVTGELFF

V: TRBV19
size: NA
CDR3: CASLNAGGTATEAFF

V: TRBV7-3
size: NA
CDR3: CASSLQENTEAFF

V: TRBV20-1
size: NA
CDR3: CSARDSAAPNQPQHF

V: TRBV10-1
size: NA
CDR3: CASSESSWTDTQYF

V: TRBV28
size: NA
CDR3: CASSLSQGETQYF

V: TRBV7-3
size: NA
CDR3: CASSLWGTGLNYGYTF